The sequence of this T cell receptor (beta chain) was determined in a study of PD-L1 blockade in urothelial cancer. Whole-study context: Blood was evaluated 3 weeks (second dose) and 6 weeks after therapy began. The median T cell count in blood samples was more than 110,000. General observations from the study: Below-median pretreatment blood TCR clonality predicted better survival.

The CDR3 covers 15 residues. V gave up 3 bases and J gave up 4 bases; unmatched junction bases: 9. CDR1 and CDR2 (germline): MDHEN, SYDVKM. As concerns this clone: Its antigen is as yet unknown.

Every PCR got spiked synthetic TCR analog templates. Sequencing used immunoSEQ multiplex PCR; TCRdb keeps in-frame clones, though not all of them. The table has tens of thousands of clones, approximately 80% seen once. The specimen was PBMCs, collected around atezolizumab (anti-PD-L1) treatment. The chain is built from TRBV28 and TRBJ2-7; 7 bases align to TRBD1. This clonotype originated in a man in his sixties or seventies with urothelial cancer. In nucleotides, the CDR3 is TGTGCCAGCAGTTTCGCCTCAGGGGGTTGGTACGAGCAGTACTTC. Its protein is CASSFASGGWYEQYF.